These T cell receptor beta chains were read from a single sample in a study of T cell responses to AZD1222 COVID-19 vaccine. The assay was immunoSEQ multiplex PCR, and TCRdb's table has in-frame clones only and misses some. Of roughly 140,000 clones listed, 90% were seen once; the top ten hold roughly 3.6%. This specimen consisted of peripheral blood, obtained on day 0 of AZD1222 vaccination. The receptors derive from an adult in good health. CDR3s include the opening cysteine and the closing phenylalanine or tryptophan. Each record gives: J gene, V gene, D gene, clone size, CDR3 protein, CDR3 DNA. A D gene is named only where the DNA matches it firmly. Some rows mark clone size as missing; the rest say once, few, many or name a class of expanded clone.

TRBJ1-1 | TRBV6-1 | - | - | CASSEAGEAFF | TGTGCCAGCAGTGAAGCTGGAGAAGCTTTCTTT
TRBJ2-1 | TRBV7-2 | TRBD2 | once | CASSFSSGSSSEQFF | TGTGCCAGCAGCTTTTCTAGCGGGAGCTCGAGTGAGCAGTTCTTC
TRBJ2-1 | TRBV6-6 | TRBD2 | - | CASSYFLAGEGEQFF | TGTGCCAGCAGTTACTTTCTAGCGGGAGAGGGTGAGCAGTTCTTC
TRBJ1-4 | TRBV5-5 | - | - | CASSSQGWQEKLFF | TGTGCCAGCAGCTCCCAGGGGTGGCAAGAAAAACTGTTTTTT
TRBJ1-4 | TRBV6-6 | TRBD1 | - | CASIDRATNEKLFF | TGTGCCAGCATCGACAGGGCAACTAATGAAAAACTGTTTTTT
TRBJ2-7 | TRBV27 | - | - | CASSLSARAIPYEQYF | TGTGCCAGCAGTTTATCCGCCCGCGCAATTCCCTACGAGCAGTACTTC
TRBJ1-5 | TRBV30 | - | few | CAWSVGMAYSNQPQHF | TGTGCCTGGAGTGTAGGGATGGCATATAGCAATCAGCCCCAGCATTTT
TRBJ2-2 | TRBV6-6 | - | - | CASSYSDYPNTGELFF | TGTGCCAGCAGTTACTCCGACTACCCCAACACCGGGGAGCTGTTTTTT
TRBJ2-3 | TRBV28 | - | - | CASSFAAPSTDTQYF | TGTGCCAGCAGTTTCGCGGCCCCTAGCACAGATACGCAGTATTTT
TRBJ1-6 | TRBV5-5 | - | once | CASSLAPASSYNSPLHF | TGTGCCAGCAGCTTGGCGCCTGCTAGCTCCTATAATTCACCCCTCCACTTT
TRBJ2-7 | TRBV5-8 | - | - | CASSLEASDHVSYEQYF | TGTGCCAGCAGCTTGGAGGCTAGCGACCACGTCTCCTACGAGCAGTACTTC
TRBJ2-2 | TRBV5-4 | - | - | CASSLGRSPTSTGELFF | TGTGCCAGCAGCTTGGGCAGATCCCCGACTTCCACCGGGGAGCTGTTTTTT
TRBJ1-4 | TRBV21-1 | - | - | CASSIRQGSNEKLFF | TGTGCCAGCAGCATCCGACAGGGCTCTAATGAAAAACTGTTTTTT
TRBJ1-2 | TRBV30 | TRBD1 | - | CAWGQGPGYTF | TGTGCCTGGGGACAGGGCCCTGGCTACACCTTC
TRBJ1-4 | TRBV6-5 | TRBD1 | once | CASSLQGANEKLFF | TGTGCCAGCAGCCTTCAGGGGGCTAATGAAAAACTGTTTTTT
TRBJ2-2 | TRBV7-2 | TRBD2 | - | CASSSLAGVSTGELFF | TGTGCCAGCAGCTCGCTGGCGGGAGTTAGCACCGGGGAGCTGTTTTTT
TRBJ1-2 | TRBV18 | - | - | CASSTVDSPNYGYTF | TGTGCCAGCTCAACGGTGGACAGCCCCAACTATGGCTACACCTTC
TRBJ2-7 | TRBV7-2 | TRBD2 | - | CASTPLAGEQYF | TGTGCCAGCACCCCCCTAGCGGGCGAGCAGTACTTC
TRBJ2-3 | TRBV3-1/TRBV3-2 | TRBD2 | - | CASSRGAGTGGDTQYF | TGTGCCAGCAGCCGCGGGGCCGGGACGGGGGGTGATACGCAGTATTTT
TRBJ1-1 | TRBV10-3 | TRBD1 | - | CAISESQGAAPGDGFF | TGTGCCATCAGTGAGTCTCAGGGGGCTGCGCCCGGGGATGGTTTCTTT
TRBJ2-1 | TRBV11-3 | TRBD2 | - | CASSILAGAYNEQFF | TGTGCCAGCAGCATTCTAGCGGGAGCCTACAATGAGCAGTTCTTC
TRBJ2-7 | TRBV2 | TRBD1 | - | CASSKQGASSYEQYF | TGTGCCAGCAGTAAACAGGGGGCTAGCTCCTACGAGCAGTACTTC
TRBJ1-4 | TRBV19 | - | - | CASSISGSQGNEKLFF | TGTGCCAGTAGTATAAGCGGTAGTCAGGGCAATGAAAAACTGTTTTTT
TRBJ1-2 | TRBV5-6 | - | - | CASSLGQAGGYGYTF | TGTGCCAGCAGCTTGGGGCAGGCCGGTGGATATGGCTACACCTTC
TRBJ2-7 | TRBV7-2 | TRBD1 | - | CASSPRTGGMEQYF | TGTGCCAGCAGCCCCCGCACAGGGGGTATGGAGCAGTACTTC
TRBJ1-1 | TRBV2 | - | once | CASRDPGQQNTEAFF | TGTGCCAGCAGGGACCCGGGACAACAGAACACTGAAGCTTTCTTT
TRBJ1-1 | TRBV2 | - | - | CASKMGYTEAFF | TGTGCCAGCAAAATGGGATACACTGAAGCTTTCTTT